These T cell receptor beta chains were read from a single sample in a study of vaccination and CD4 T cells after COVID-19. TCRdb reprocessed the PCR reads via MiXCR and lists one record per CDR3 protein. The sample holds about 12,000 distinct CDR3 sequences, roughly 68% seen once. These receptors are not linked to any known antigen. The sequencing here drew on CD4+ T cells from blood, cultured in vitro, taken before SARS-CoV-2 vaccination. Receptors originate from a human donor who had recovered from COVID-19. CDR3s include the opening cysteine and the closing phenylalanine or tryptophan. The order of the fields is CDR3 protein, CDR3 DNA, clone size, V gene, D gene, J gene. D genes are given only for firm matches. The size field is filled for only some rows; it gives once, few, many or a size class.

CASSLDGQGNQPQHF | TGCGCCAGCAGCTTGGATGGCCAGGGAAATCAGCCCCAGCATTTT | - | TRBV5-1 | - | TRBJ1-5
CASTGTGSTSYNEQFF | TGTGCCAGTACCGGAACAGGGTCCACGTCCTACAATGAGCAGTTCTTC | - | TRBV19 | - | TRBJ2-1
CASSVDQGDGNTIYF | TGTGCCAGCAGCGTAGACCAGGGTGATGGAAACACCATATATTTT | - | TRBV9 | - | TRBJ1-3
CSASHPGGPSYEQYF | TGCAGTGCTAGCCACCCGGGAGGGCCCTCCTACGAGCAGTACTTC | - | TRBV20-1 | TRBD2 | TRBJ2-7
CASSPKRGSSYNEQFF | TGTGCCAGCAGTCCTAAGCGGGGGAGCTCCTACAATGAGCAGTTCTTC | - | TRBV28 | TRBD2 | TRBJ2-1
CASTARSYGYTF | TGTGCCAGCACCGCGAGGAGCTATGGCTACACCTTC | - | TRBV28 | - | TRBJ1-2
CAWSVMNTEAFF | TGTGCCTGGAGTGTTATGAACACTGAAGCTTTCTTT | - | TRBV30 | - | TRBJ1-1
CASSYSSGGSYGYTF | TGTGCCAGCAGTTACTCGTCAGGGGGCAGCTATGGCTACACCTTC | - | TRBV6-5 | TRBD1 | TRBJ1-2
CASSIYRTITDTQYF | TGTGCCAGCAGCATCTATCGGACAATCACAGATACGCAGTATTTT | - | TRBV2 | - | TRBJ2-3
CASSIQGDQPQHF | TGTGCCAGTAGTATACAGGGGGATCAGCCCCAGCATTTT | few | TRBV19 | TRBD1 | TRBJ1-5
CAWGADNGETQYF | TGTGCCTGGGGGGCAGACAACGGGGAGACCCAGTACTTC | - | TRBV2 | - | TRBJ2-5
CASRLLDEAFF | TGTGCCAGCCGACTTCTGGATGAAGCTTTCTTT | - | TRBV6-1 | - | TRBJ1-1
CASRPAVGPSYEQYF | TGTGCCAGCAGACCAGCGGTAGGGCCCTCCTACGAGCAGTACTTC | - | TRBV6-1 | - | TRBJ2-7
CASTGLDYGYTF | TGTGCCAGCACAGGCCTCGACTATGGCTACACCTTC | - | TRBV12-3/TRBV12-4 | - | TRBJ1-2
CSAENEKLFF | TGCAGTGCCGAAAATGAAAAACTGTTTTTT | - | TRBV20-1 | - | TRBJ1-4
CASSYVLPSPTDTQYF | TGTGCCAGCAGTTACGTTCTCCCTAGTCCCACAGATACGCAGTATTTT | - | TRBV6-5 | - | TRBJ2-3
CATSRGGGYGYTF | TGTGCCACCAGCAGAGGGGGGGGCTATGGCTACACCTTC | few | TRBV15 | - | TRBJ1-2
CASSINMGNTEAFF | TGTGCCAGTAGTATAAACATGGGGAACACTGAAGCTTTCTTT | - | TRBV19 | - | TRBJ1-1
CASSELAGGSYEQYF | TGTGCCAGCAGTGAACTAGCGGGAGGCTCCTACGAGCAGTACTTC | once | TRBV6-1 | TRBD2 | TRBJ2-7
CASRLAGVRTGELFF | TGCGCCAGCAGGCTAGCGGGAGTCCGGACCGGGGAGCTGTTTTTT | - | TRBV5-1 | TRBD2 | TRBJ2-2
CASSPQPRDREDF | TGTGCCAGCAGTCCTCAACCCCGGGACAGGGAGGACTTC | - | TRBV12-3/TRBV12-4 | TRBD1 | TRBJ2-7
CASSWRGMNTEAFF | TGTGCCAGCAGCTGGAGGGGGATGAACACTGAAGCTTTCTTT | - | TRBV12-3/TRBV12-4 | - | TRBJ1-1
CASSLSENIQYF | TGTGCCAGCAGTTTATCAGAAAACATTCAGTACTTC | - | TRBV28 | - | TRBJ2-4
CASSLWGARSPLHF | TGTGCCAGCAGTTTATGGGGGGCAAGATCACCCCTCCACTTT | few | TRBV27 | - | TRBJ1-6
CSARSDRGRSDTQYF | TGCAGTGCTAGGTCGGACAGGGGGCGATCAGATACGCAGTATTTT | - | TRBV20-1 | TRBD1 | TRBJ2-3
CASSPKPRTSGSVRTDTQYF | TGCGCCAGCAGCCCCAAACCCAGGACTAGCGGGAGTGTTCGTACAGATACGCAGTATTTT | - | TRBV23-1 | TRBD2 | TRBJ2-3
CSARDSKDPPLHF | TGCAGTGCTAGAGATTCGAAGGATCCACCCCTCCACTTT | - | TRBV20-1 | - | TRBJ1-6
CASIVAGALTQYF | TGTGCCAGCATCGTAGCGGGGGCTTTGACCCAGTACTTC | - | TRBV4-2 | TRBD2 | TRBJ2-5
CAWSVINEQYF | TGTGCCTGGAGTGTAATCAACGAGCAGTACTTC | once | TRBV30 | - | TRBJ2-7
CASRTGGARQAEQFF | TGTGCCAGCAGAACGGGAGGGGCCCGACAGGCTGAGCAGTTCTTC | - | TRBV6-1 | TRBD2 | TRBJ2-1
CASSPPASGEETQYF | TGTGCCAGCTCACCACCGGCTAGCGGGGAAGAGACCCAGTACTTC | - | TRBV18 | TRBD2 | TRBJ2-5
CSANPLLANSQETQYF | TGCAGTGCCAACCCTTTACTGGCCAACAGCCAAGAGACCCAGTACTTC | once | TRBV20-1 | - | TRBJ2-5
CATHRLGTDTQYF | TGTGCCACCCACCGGCTAGGCACAGATACGCAGTATTTT | few | TRBV7-9 | - | TRBJ2-3
CASSPDKLWGYTF | TGTGCCAGCTCACCTGACAAGTTGTGGGGCTACACCTTC | - | TRBV18 | - | TRBJ1-2
CSAEAGTSGRRGETQYF | TGCAGTGCCGAAGCGGGGACTAGCGGGAGGAGGGGGGAGACCCAGTACTTC | few | TRBV20-1 | TRBD2 | TRBJ2-5
CATSIAGELFF | TGTGCCACCAGCATAGCCGGGGAGCTGTTTTTT | - | TRBV15 | - | TRBJ2-2
CSARMSGSTDTQYF | TGCAGTGCTAGAATGAGCGGGAGCACAGATACGCAGTATTTT | - | TRBV20-1 | - | TRBJ2-3
CASSLGGGTQYF | TGTGCCAGCAGCTTAGGAGGTGGGACCCAGTACTTC | - | TRBV5-8 | - | TRBJ2-5
CASSIVAYLGTGRLIPYEQYF | TGTGCCAGTAGTATCGTGGCGTACCTTGGGACAGGGAGACTCATTCCCTACGAGCAGTACTTC | - | TRBV19 | TRBD1 | TRBJ2-7
CASSPGVAGPADTQYF | TGTGCCAGCAGCCCCGGAGTAGCGGGGCCGGCAGATACGCAGTATTTT | - | TRBV7-2 | TRBD2 | TRBJ2-3
CASSEAWVAGVAANIQYF | TGTGCCAGCAGTGAAGCGTGGGTAGCGGGAGTGGCCGCAAACATTCAGTACTTC | - | TRBV6-1 | TRBD2 | TRBJ2-4
CASSEGDRIYGYTF | TGTGCCAGCAGTGAAGGGGACAGGATCTATGGCTACACCTTC | few | TRBV2 | TRBD1 | TRBJ1-2
CSARDWQGSEQYF | TGCAGTGCTAGAGATTGGCAGGGGAGCGAGCAGTACTTC | - | TRBV20-1 | - | TRBJ2-7
CASSPGISGANVLTF | TGTGCCAGCAGCCCGGGAATCTCTGGGGCCAACGTCCTGACTTTC | few | TRBV7-2 | - | TRBJ2-6
CSASYPPKPETGMNTDGYTF | TGCAGTGCTAGTTACCCCCCGAAGCCAGAGACAGGGATGAATACGGACGGCTACACCTTC | medium-sized | TRBV20-1 | TRBD1 | TRBJ1-2
CASSVTGRGTDTQYF | TGTGCCAGCAGCGTCACAGGGAGAGGTACAGATACGCAGTATTTT | - | TRBV7-2 | - | TRBJ2-3
CASNGGSNQPQHF | TGTGCCAGCAATGGGGGTAGCAATCAGCCCCAGCATTTT | - | TRBV2 | - | TRBJ1-5
CAWSGDRWGREGNQPQHF | TGTGCCTGGAGTGGGGACCGATGGGGTAGGGAAGGCAATCAGCCCCAGCATTTT | - | TRBV30 | - | TRBJ1-5
CATSRVASGSRRTQYF | TGTGCCACCAGCAGAGTAGCTAGTGGCAGTAGGCGGACGCAGTATTTT | - | TRBV15 | - | TRBJ2-3
CASSFGPTDTQYF | TGTGCCAGCAGCTTCGGACCCACAGATACGCAGTATTTT | few | TRBV11-1 | - | TRBJ2-3
CAISESTPSTDTQYF | TGTGCCATCAGTGAGTCGACACCTTCCACAGATACGCAGTATTTT | few | TRBV10-3 | - | TRBJ2-3
CASSLLALAGGPQETQYF | TGTGCCAGCAGTTTATTGGCCCTAGCGGGAGGTCCACAAGAGACCCAGTACTTC | - | TRBV27 | TRBD2 | TRBJ2-5
CASSSGRLESPLHF | TGTGCCAGCAGCTCGGGGCGTTTAGAGTCACCCCTCCACTTT | few | TRBV11-2 | - | TRBJ1-6